This record covers a single T cell receptor beta chain. The CDR3 has 13 residues. The germline V gene encodes CDR1 LNHDA and CDR2 SQIVND (reference sequence). The ends were cut back, 8 bases at V and 4 bases at J, with 14 bases in the middle. Primers: 60 Vbeta forward and 13 Jbeta reverse. Profiling relied on immunoSEQ multiplex PCR, and the TCRdb table lists in-frame clones only, not all of them. The data hold around 190,000 clones, with around three quarters observed a single time. The record originates from a study of cytomegalovirus exposure and HLA in healthy donors. This TCR came from a woman younger than 30 in good health and CMV-seronegative. The J gene is TRBJ2-5, the V gene TRBV19, with D unclear. The sequencing input was PBMCs. Here the CDR3 reads CASARSAVETQYF. The DNA of the CDR3 is TGTGCCAGTGCCCGATCCGCGGTAGAGACCCAGTACTTC.